The sequence of this T cell receptor (beta chain) was determined in a study of HIV-infected children after antiretroviral therapy interruption. Study information: All children had CD4+ count above 500 and viral load below 50 copies/ml. Interruption-arm sampling covered weeks 0, 12, interruption end (24 or 48), and about 3 years post-study. The study, taken as a whole, reports: The Gini coefficient of naive CD4+ repertoires rose, returning to baseline by 3 years.

Documented treatment: PENTA 11 planned treatment interruption arm or continuous ART arm. Samples needed at least 5 million viable cryopreserved PBMCs. This clonotype was seen ten or more times. Antigen specificity is unknown. RNA-based 3' RACE libraries used unique molecular identifiers. MiXCR, run by TCRdb on the 3' RACE reads, gives a single entry per CDR3 protein. The sample lists approximately 95,000 distinct CDR3 sequences; 5.5% to 8.5% were seen once. Trimming removed 3 bases at V and 1 base at J, with 7 bases between. The germline gives CDR1 SQVTM, CDR2 ANQGSEA. This CDR3 is 14 amino acids long. The clonotype was recovered from a pool of human donors with HIV. Sequences were derived from CD45RA+ CD4+ T cells from PBMCs, pooled from several time points, sampled from a donor given antiretroviral therapy, either interrupted or continuous. Subset given: naive CD4+ CD45RA+ CD45RO- T cells. V usage is TRBV29-1 and J usage is TRBJ2-6, with D perhaps TRBD1 (6 bases). CDR3 in DNA: TGCAGCGTTGACCAGGGGTCTGGGGCCAACGTCCTGACTTTC. Protein: CSVDQGSGANVLTF.